This T cell receptor (beta chain) was captured by sequencing in a study of control samples from healthy donors and cancer patients. Germline CDR1 is MNHEY and CDR2 is SVGEGT. CDR3 length equals 19 residues. The trim removed 0 bases at V and 3 bases at J, leaving 7 bases unmatched. The protocol was immunoSEQ multiplex PCR, while the TCRdb copy is restricted to in-frame clones and leaves out a portion. The sample includes about 81,000 clones, 85% to 95% of them seen just once. Sequenced input: blood. The J gene is TRBJ2-1, the V gene TRBV6-2 or TRBV6-3; 14 bases line up with TRBD2. The TCR was taken from a woman between 18 and 29 years old in good health. Here the CDR3 reads CASSYSTTSGRGNYNEQFF. The CDR3 DNA follows: TGTGCCAGCAGTTACTCGACGACTAGCGGGAGGGGTAACTACAATGAGCAGTTCTTC.